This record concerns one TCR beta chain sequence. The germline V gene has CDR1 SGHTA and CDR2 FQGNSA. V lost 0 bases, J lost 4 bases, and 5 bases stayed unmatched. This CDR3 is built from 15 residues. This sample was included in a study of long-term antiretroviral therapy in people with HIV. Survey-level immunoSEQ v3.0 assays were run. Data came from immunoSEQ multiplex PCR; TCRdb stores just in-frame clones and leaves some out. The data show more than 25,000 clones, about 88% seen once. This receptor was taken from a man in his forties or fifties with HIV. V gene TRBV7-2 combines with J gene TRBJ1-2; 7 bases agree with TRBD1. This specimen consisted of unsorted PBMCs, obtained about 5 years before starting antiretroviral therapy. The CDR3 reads CASSLAPDRTYGYTF. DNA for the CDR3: TGTGCCAGCAGCTTAGCGCCGGACAGGACCTATGGCTACACCTTC.